This T cell receptor (beta chain) was retrieved from a study of PD-1 blockade in classical Hodgkin lymphoma (dated by TCRdb to 2018 to 2021). Background for the entire study: The study used CyTOF and TCR beta sequencing to define a peripheral blood immune signature of response to PD-1 blockade in classical Hodgkin lymphoma.

This clone was observed a few times. It has no known antigen specificity. A read error is likely, as this CDR3 ends without the conserved phenylalanine or tryptophan. The DNA is omitted, as the CDR3 cannot be located on it reliably, and the CDR3 follows TCRdb's listing. Genomic DNA was extracted with the Qiagen DNeasy kit from unsorted PBMCs and from negatively selected CD4+ and CD8+ fractions. Amplification of TCR beta CDR3 regions was done by immunoSEQ multiplex PCR with primers that anneal to V and J segments. A synthetic immune receptor repertoire was used to minimize amplification bias, and remaining bias was computationally removed after sequencing. Per the source publication's procedure: Repertoire diversity was quantified as the Shannon entropy index using custom Python scripts. Unsorted, CD4+ and CD8+ repertoires were analyzed separately, except in combined analyses where CD4+ and CD8+ sequences were merged in silico. This is the immuneACCESS table as TCRdb keeps it, with only in-frame sequences that have V and J called. A part of the clones is gone; compared with another copy, unresolved V genes explain less than half, and the rest is unexplained. D and trimming come from the DNA, and the V and J calls and clone size come from that table. The sample data list some 26,000 clones, and approximately 95% of these were observed just once. Approximately 3.6% of the sample comes from the top ten.

The CDR3 is 12 residues long, ends included. CDR1 and CDR2 are drawn from the germline V gene: SNHLY, FYNNEI. The time point label for this specimen denotes: newly diagnosed, previously untreated cHL patient sample. PBMCs from patients with newly diagnosed, previously untreated classical Hodgkin lymphoma were sequenced as a comparison group for the relapsed/refractory trial patients. Peripheral blood was collected in 8 mL Vacutainer Cell Preparation Tubes, from which PBMCs were isolated by centrifugation and then cryopreserved. Study-wide conclusions, independent of this receptor: Newly diagnosed patients were reported to have lower baseline TCR diversity than healthy donors, and relapsed/refractory patients were reported to have lower baseline TCR diversity still. The study was restricted to a single clinical trial cohort, and the causes of repertoire differences, possibly disease activity or prior therapy, were left undefined.

The receptor chain draws on TRBV2 and TRBJ1-1. This sequence was found in a human donor with classical Hodgkin lymphoma. Specimen: peripheral blood mononuclear cells (PBMCs). The CDR3 region has the sequence CASSEVPGRYGA.